Detailed here is one T cell receptor (beta chain). What it binds is not known. Germline V gene data show CDR1 as LGHNA and CDR2 as YNFKEQ. V shed 4 bases, J shed 1 base, and the junction held 6 bases outside the gene matches. The CDR3 extends over 16 amino acids. These data originate in a study of blood T cells in healthy people across ages. General study findings and limits: TCR beta diversity was tightly associated with the proportion of naive T cells.

Donors were systemically healthy Caucasian individuals from Russia aged about 6 to 95 years. A second PCR of roughly 7 to 11 cycles used a sample-barcoded 5' primer and a J-beta primer mix. TCRdb re-called the 5' RACE reads through MiXCR, storing one row per CDR3 protein. The sample carries about 670,000 distinct CDR3 sequences, around 41% recorded once. Material for sequencing was blood. This clonotype was sampled from a man older than 75 in good health. V gene TRBV4-2 combines with J gene TRBJ2-3, with TRBD1 matching over 9 bases. This CDR3 is CASSRRQGGGTDTQYF. Here the CDR3 DNA reads TGTGCCAGCAGCCGGCGACAGGGGGGAGGCACAGATACGCAGTATTTT.